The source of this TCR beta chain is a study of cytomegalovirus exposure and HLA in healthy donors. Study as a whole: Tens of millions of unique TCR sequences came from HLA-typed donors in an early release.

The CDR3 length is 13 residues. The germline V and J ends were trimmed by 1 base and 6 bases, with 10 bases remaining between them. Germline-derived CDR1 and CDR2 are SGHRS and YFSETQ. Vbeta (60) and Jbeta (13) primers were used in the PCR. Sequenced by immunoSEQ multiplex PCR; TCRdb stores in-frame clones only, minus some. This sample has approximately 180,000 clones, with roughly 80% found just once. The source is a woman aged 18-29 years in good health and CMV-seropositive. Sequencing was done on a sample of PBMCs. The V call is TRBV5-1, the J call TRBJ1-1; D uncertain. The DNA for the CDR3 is TGCGCCAGCAGCTTGAGGGAGACCGCTGAAGCTTTCTTT. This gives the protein CASSLRETAEAFF.